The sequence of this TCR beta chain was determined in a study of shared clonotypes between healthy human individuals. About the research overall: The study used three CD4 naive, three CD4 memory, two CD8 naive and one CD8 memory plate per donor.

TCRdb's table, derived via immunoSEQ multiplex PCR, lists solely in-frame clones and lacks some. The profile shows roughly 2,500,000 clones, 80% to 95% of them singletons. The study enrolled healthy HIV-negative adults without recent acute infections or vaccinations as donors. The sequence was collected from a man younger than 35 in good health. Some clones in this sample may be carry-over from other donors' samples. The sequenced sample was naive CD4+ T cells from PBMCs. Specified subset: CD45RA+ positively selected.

The CDR3 nucleotides are TGTGCCAGTGGACAGGGGGCGGTTTCCAGCGGTCAGCCCCAGCATTTT. It codes for CASGQGAVSSGQPQHF. The gene calls are TRBV19 and TRBJ1-5, with TRBD1 matching 11 bases. With 8 bases clipped from V and 6 bases from J, the junction kept 12 bases outside the gene matches. The CDR3 loop spans 16 amino acids. Germline assignment: CDR1 LNHDA and CDR2 SQIVND (reference sequence).